Given below is one T cell receptor beta chain in context. There is no known antigen for this receptor. Nothing much larger sits one base from this clone, and base qualities are not available. TCRbeta CDR3 regions were amplified from genomic DNA by means of the immunoSEQ Assay, a bias-controlled multiplex PCR. The paper's processing steps were these. Within the assay, amplification of reference gene primers was used to estimate how many nucleated cells each sample contained. Sequence reads were collapsed and filtered to measure the absolute abundance of every unique TCRbeta CDR3 rearrangement. Productive Simpson clonality was computed per sample as the square root of Simpson's diversity index over productive rearrangements. TCRdb obtained this table from immuneACCESS and retained in-frame rearrangements with V and J assigned. These tables miss some clones; where compared with another copy, unresolved V genes account for less than half of the shortfall, and the remainder is unexplained. V and J calls plus clone size are reproduced from that table; the DNA served to infer D and trimming. For this sample the table gives more than 95,000 clones, of which over 75% were detected only once. The ten largest account for roughly 6.7% of the sample.

The sample belongs to a study of blood T cell repertoires in COVID-19 (TCRdb year 2020). Regarding the complete study: Samples covering the acute and convalescent phases of COVID-19 were provided by collaborators in the United States, Italy and Spain. The prospective study material was composed of cDNA or gDNA derived from T cells, B-cell-depleted T cells, or PBMCs. The dataset comprised deeply sampled blood TCRbeta repertoires from subjects exposed to, actively infected with, or recovered from COVID-19. A freely available public database, intended as a resource for researchers studying the immune response to SARS-CoV-2, is where the repertoires were released. The samples were drawn from the first 160 participants of the ongoing ImmuneRACE study and from more than 1,000 subjects provided by 6 global collaborators. Sample metadata almost always included a de-identified subject ID, COVID-19 status, age in years and sex. Where HLA class I and class II types were available, the types were taken from metadata supplied by the sample provider, not from assay-based typing.

Each collaborating institution followed its own protocols to collect whole blood in K2EDTA tubes. For TCRbeta analysis, collaborators shipped samples in one of three forms: frozen whole blood, isolated PBMCs, or DNA extracted from either of those sample types. The cysteine opens and the phenylalanine closes a CDR3 of 15 amino acids. CDR3 DNA only is kept here, 45 bases in frame from base 1. Trimming removed 0 bases from V and 4 bases from J; the gene matches leave 6 bases unexplained. Reading the germline V gene gives CDR1 LGHNA and CDR2 YNFKEQ. On the study overall, not on this receptor specifically: Clinical and demographic metadata were provided uncurated, with the amount varying by source and participant.

The clonotype was recovered from a man aged 80 or over with active or convalescent COVID-19. The rearrangement combines TRBV4-2 with TRBJ2-7, with TRBD2 matching 7 junction bases. The sample comprised peripheral blood. This receptor has the CDR3 CASSQERRGSYEQYF. The DNA sequence is TGTGCCAGCAGCCAAGAACGGCGGGGGAGTTACGAGCAGTACTTC.